The present entry profiles one TCR beta chain with its context. Its antigen is as yet unknown. This entry belongs to a study of OX40 agonist ivuxolimab in advanced cancers. The method was immunoSEQ multiplex PCR; TCRdb's version includes in-frame clones alone and lacks a portion of them. The data hold under 25,000 clones, with 82% observed a single time. Germline loops: CDR1 MNHEY, CDR2 SMNVEV (reference sequence). There are 15 residues in the CDR3. Trimming took 3 bases from V and 3 from J, leaving 15 bases between them. Study conclusions and caveats: Some patients without response likewise showed low normalized clonal expansion. The mean number of expanded clones was higher in CD8+ T cells than in CD4+. Expanded peripheral T cell antigen specificity was not determined.

The clonotype originates from an adult with an advanced solid tumor such as melanoma, head and neck, liver or kidney cancer. This chain connects TRBV27 to TRBJ2-7; D remains ambiguous. The source material was CD4+ or CD8+ T cells sorted from blood, sampled in a trial of the OX40 agonist ivuxolimab. DNA of the CDR3: TGTGCCAGCAGTTTTGGGCGCGGAAGCCTCTACGAGCAGTACTTC. Its protein product is CASSFGRGSLYEQYF.